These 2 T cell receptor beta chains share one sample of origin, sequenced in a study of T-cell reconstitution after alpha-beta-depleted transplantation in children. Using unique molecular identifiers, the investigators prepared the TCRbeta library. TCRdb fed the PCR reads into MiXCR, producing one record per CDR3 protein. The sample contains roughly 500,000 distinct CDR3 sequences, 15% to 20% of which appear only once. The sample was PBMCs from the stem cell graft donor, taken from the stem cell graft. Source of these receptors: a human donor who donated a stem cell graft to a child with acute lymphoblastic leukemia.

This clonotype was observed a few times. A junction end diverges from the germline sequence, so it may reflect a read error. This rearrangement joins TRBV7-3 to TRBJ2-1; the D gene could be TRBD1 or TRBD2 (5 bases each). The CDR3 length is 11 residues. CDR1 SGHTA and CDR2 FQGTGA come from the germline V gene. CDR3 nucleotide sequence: TGTGCCAGCAGCTTAGGGGGAGTTAAGGTCTTC. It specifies CASSLGGVKVF.

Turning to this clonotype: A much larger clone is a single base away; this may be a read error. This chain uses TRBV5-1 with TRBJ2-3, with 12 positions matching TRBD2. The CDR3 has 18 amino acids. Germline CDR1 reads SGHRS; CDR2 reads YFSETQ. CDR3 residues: CASSWATLAGGPTDTHYF. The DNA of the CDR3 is TGCGCCAGCAGCTGGGCCACCCTAGCGGGAGGGCCAACGGATACGCATTATTTT.